The clone carrying this T cell receptor (beta chain) occurred many times. Amplification targeted TCR beta CDR3 regions from RNA transcripts. The TCR CDR3 was amplified in a first-round RT-PCR using the HTBI primer set. TCRdb re-called the multiplex PCR reads with MiXCR, one entry per CDR3 protein. The sample has about 640,000 distinct CDR3 sequences, about a fifth seen once. The record originates from a study of T cells in Graves' hyperthyroidism and ophthalmopathy. CDR3 length: 15 amino acids. The V and J ends lost 6 bases and 3 bases, in that order; junction bases with no gene match: 10. Germline V CDR1 and CDR2: MNHNS, SASEGT.

The TCR originated in a man aged 25-45 years with Graves' ophthalmopathy. The rearrangement joins TRBV6-1 to TRBJ1-1; TRBD1 matches at 7 bases. Sequencing was done on a sample of blood. The CDR3 here is CASRESDRDDTEAFF. The CDR3 DNA reads as TGTGCCAGCAGAGAGAGCGACAGGGACGACACTGAAGCTTTCTTT.